The source of this T cell receptor beta chain is a study of CD8+CD57+ T cells in acquired aplastic anemia (dated 2018 in TCRdb). Concerning the study at large: On average, sorted CD4+ and CD8+ cells yielded 3.2 ug of extracted DNA, with a range of roughly 0.18 to 27.4 ug. CD8+CD57+ expansion was defined as a frequency above the mean frequency observed in healthy subjects. Overall study outcomes, separate from this receptor: Patients and healthy controls showed no significant difference in CD8+ Simpson's diversity (P=0.060). Although around 30 CD8+ CDR3 sequences were shared by patients and controls, these sequences appeared highly expressed in patients and within the immunodominant clones of patients.

Expansion of CD8+CD57+ cells had been shown by flow cytometry in the patients chosen for sequencing. Every patient had severe acquired aplastic anemia, diagnosed using the International Study of Aplastic Anemia and Agranulocytosis and Camitta criteria. Patients had received no therapy at the time of blood sampling. The study deep-sequenced TCR repertoires of sorted CD4+ and CD8+ blood T cells from severe aplastic anemia patients and healthy subjects. Patients were enrolled in the USA under clinicaltrials.gov protocols 00001620, 01623167, 00001397, 00071045, 00081523 and 00961064. Ficoll-Paque density gradient centrifugation was used to isolate peripheral blood mononuclear cells. CD4+ and CD8+ T cells were sorted by FACS or magnetic beads before DNA extraction. A distance of 7 bases separates the germline ends of V and J, which lose 1 base and 7 bases respectively. Termini included, the CDR3 measures 13 amino acids. Of all the DNA, just the CDR3 is kept, 39 bases in frame from base 1. Based on the germline V gene (reference sequence), the CDR1 and CDR2 sequences are LGHDT and YNNKEL.

This clonotype was seen at least ten times. Its cognate antigen has yet to be identified. The conserved closing phenylalanine or tryptophan is absent in this CDR3, likely reflecting a read error. TCR beta VDJ combination and CDR3 sequence profiling used genomic DNA as the template. TCR repertoire sequencing was run on an Illumina HiSeq 2000. As for how the authors treated the data: Repertoires were assessed using TRBV/TRBJ rearrangement plots, CDR3 size and DJ length profiles, and Simpson's diversity index. The most abundant DNA sequence in the deep sequencing data was defined as the immunodominant clone. CDR3 amino acid sequences were checked for sharing across subjects and were also compared against the VDJdb database and published repertoires. TCRdb handled the public reads itself, with Q25 trimming in fastp and clone calling in MiXCR, and kept productive beta chains. One record per CDR3 amino acid sequence lists the most common genes and DNA. These V and J calls derive from TCRdb rather than the authors' analysis. Within this sample are roughly 290,000 distinct CDR3 sequences, with around three fifths of them counted one time only. Around 1.2% of the sample is in the top ten clones.

Recombination joined TRBV3-1 with TRBJ1-4, with an unclear D gene assignment. This TCR was sampled from a human donor with aplastic anemia. Source material: sorted CD4+, CD8+, or CD8+CD57+ T cells (not recorded which) from PBMCs. Here is the DNA: TGTGCCAGCAGCCAAGGGGGTGGTGAAAAACTGTTTCTT. It codes for CASSQGGGEKLFL.